These 10 T cell receptor beta chains originate from one sample sequenced in a study of T cell responses to AZD1222 COVID-19 vaccine. The protocol was immunoSEQ multiplex PCR, while the TCRdb copy is restricted to in-frame clones and leaves out a portion. The table records about 150,000 clones, just over 90% of them present only once. The source was peripheral blood, collected 28 days after the second AZD1222 dose. These receptors came from an adult who received the AZD1222 COVID-19 vaccine.

This chain joins TRBV7-2 and TRBJ2-4; D not resolved. The CDR3 consists of 14 residues. Trimming cost V 1 base and J 3 bases, with 7 bases left between them. CDR1 and CDR2 from the germline V gene are SGHTA and FQGNSA. The CDR3 loop reads CASSLGVGKNIQYF. Here the CDR3 DNA reads TGTGCCAGCAGCTTAGGAGTTGGCAAAAACATTCAGTACTTC.

The J gene is TRBJ2-7, the V gene TRBV4-1; maybe TRBD2 (6 bases). This CDR3 is built from 16 residues. V lost 2 bases, J lost 2 bases, and 16 bases lay in between. Germline values: CDR1 MGHRA, CDR2 YSYEKL. The CDR3 sequence: CASSQPSSREAYEQYF. CDR3 in DNA: TGCGCCAGCAGCCAACCCTCATCTAGGGAGGCCTACGAGCAGTACTTC.

This clone was counted only a few times. J is TRBJ2-3 and V is TRBV12-3 or TRBV12-4; D uncertain. The germline V and J ends were trimmed by 0 bases and 5 bases, with 0 bases remaining between them. CDR3 length equals 11 residues. The CDR3: CASSLADTQYF. The DNA of the CDR3 is TGTGCCAGCAGTTTAGCAGATACGCAGTATTTT.

V and J are TRBV10-3 and TRBJ1-5; D is ambiguous. The CDR3 has 15 amino acids. V lost 0 bases to trimming and J lost 5 bases, with 11 bases between them. CDR1 is ENHRY and CDR2 is SYGVKD in the germline V gene. The CDR3 bases are TGTGCCATCAGTGAGTCGGTATCGGCGGATCAGCCCCAGCATTTT. It yields the protein CAISESVSADQPQHF.

DNA of the CDR3: TGTGCCAGCAGCCAAGACGAGGCTAGCGGGAGGGCCTATGAGCAGTTCTTC. This codes for CASSQDEASGRAYEQFF. J is TRBJ2-1 and V is TRBV3-1 (or the pseudogene TRBV3-2); 12 bases match TRBD2. Germline loops: CDR1 LGHDT, CDR2 YNNKEL (reference sequence). The CDR3 runs 17 residues. The junction had 8 bases not matched to a gene; V was cut back by 0 bases and J by 8 bases.

The chain links TRBV7-9 to TRBJ1-2; 7 nucleotides line up with TRBD1. Germline V gives CDR1 SEHNR, CDR2 FQNEAQ (reference sequence). This CDR3 spans 15 amino acids. Trimming at V came to 3 bases and at J to 5 bases, leaving 9 bases not matched to a gene. CDR3: CASSFRGQGGYGYTF. The CDR3, as DNA: TGTGCCAGCAGCTTTAGGGGCCAGGGGGGATATGGCTACACCTTC. The complete variable domain, with remaining parts taken from reference TRBV7-9 and TRBJ1-2, reads DTGVSQNPRHKITKRGQNVTFRCDPISEHNRLYWYRQTLGQGPEFLTYFQNEAQLEKSRLLSDRFSAERPKGSFSTLEIQRTEQGDSAMYLCASSFRGQGGYGYTFGSGTRLTVV.

This rearrangement joins TRBV2 to TRBJ2-1, with D possibly being TRBD1 or TRBD2 (6 bases each). The CDR3 contains 14 residues. The V and J ends lost 6 bases and 5 bases respectively, with 14 bases between them. CDR1 SNHLY and CDR2 FYNNEI come from the germline V gene. This CDR3 reads CASRYTGAHNEQFF. The CDR3 DNA reads TGTGCCAGCAGGTACACGGGGGCCCACAATGAGCAGTTCTTC.

The chain has TRBV5-4 and TRBJ1-2; 8 bases agree with TRBD1. The CDR3 covers 15 residues. Trimming removed 4 bases from V and 4 bases from J; junction bases left unmatched: 9. Germline-derived CDR1 and CDR2 are SGHNT and YYREEE (reference sequence). The CDR3 bases are TGTGCCAGCAGCACCAGGACAGGGTTCGGCTATGGCTACACCTTC. Amino acid sequence: CASSTRTGFGYGYTF.

The chain uses TRBV18 and TRBJ2-5, with 8 bases that match TRBD1. Trimming at V came to 1 base and at J to 2 bases, leaving 6 bases not matched to a gene. Germline CDR1 reads KGHSH; CDR2 reads LQKENI. This CDR3 comprises 16 residues. This CDR3 reads CASSPRATGAQETQYF. The CDR3, as DNA: TGTGCCAGCTCACCACGTGCGACAGGGGCTCAAGAGACCCAGTACTTC.

The chain joins TRBV18 to TRBJ1-5; TRBD1 matches 8 bases. This CDR3 is built from 15 residues. V was pared by 2 bases and J by 9 bases, with 9 bases of the junction left unmatched. Germline assignment: CDR1 KGHSH and CDR2 LQKENI. For the CDR3, the DNA is TGTGCCAGCTCACCATTCTCAGGGGGCATGGGGCCCCAGCATTTT. Translating it yields CASSPFSGGMGPQHF.